The entry below gives a single TCR beta chain sequence along with its context. Assay used: immunoSEQ multiplex PCR; TCRdb lists only in-frame clones, some missing. The sample carries 90,000 to 140,000 clones, approximately 81% recorded once. This sample was taken from a study of blood T cell repertoires in COVID-19. In the study overall: Sites in the United States, Italy and Spain provided acute and convalescent COVID-19 samples.

Sequencing used peripheral blood. The clonotype comes from a man at least 80 years old with acute or convalescent COVID-19.

The CDR3 nucleotides read TGTGCCAGCAGCTTTTTGGCGGGATCTCCTCGCAATGAGCAGTTCTTC. The encoded protein is CASSFLAGSPRNEQFF. The chain joins TRBV11-2 to TRBJ2-1; a weak D match, TRBD2 (6 bases). Trimming removed 3 bases at V and 6 bases at J, with 18 bases between. CDR1 is SGHAT, CDR2 FQNNGV, per germline. The length of the CDR3 is 16 residues.